This T cell receptor beta chain emerged from a study of radiotherapy plus CTLA-4 blockade in lung cancer. The V end was cut by 2 bases, the J end by 1 base, with 18 bases between. Germline V lookup: CDR1 KGHSH, CDR2 LQKENI. The CDR3 totals 18 residues. Sequenced by immunoSEQ multiplex PCR; TCRdb stores in-frame clones only, minus some. Of 55,000 to 80,000 clones in the sample, around 87% are singletons; the top ten hold 40%. Concerning this clone: Its target is unknown.

The study's findings and limits: Dynamics of early blood T cell clones, together with interferon-beta, were reportedly the best predictors of response. Blood TCR clones of tumor origin expanded after radiotherapy plus ipilimumab.

Source: peripheral blood, taken from a patient treated with radiotherapy plus ipilimumab. This chain links TRBV18 with TRBJ1-3; D is ambiguous. This TCR was sampled from a human donor with non-small cell lung cancer that progressed on radiotherapy plus ipilimumab. The CDR3 coding sequence is TGTGCCAGCTCACCAATTAGGGTTGATCCTTCTTCTGGAAACACCATATATTTT. Translated: CASSPIRVDPSSGNTIYF.